These T cell receptor beta chains were read from a single sample in a study of beta chain features in type 1 diabetes. Produced via immunoSEQ multiplex PCR; TCRdb's table is partial and in-frame only. The sample includes some 250,000 clones, about 26% of them seen just once. Input material: central memory CD4+ T cells from blood. The receptors come from a young man in good health. The CDR3 runs from the conserved cysteine through the conserved F or W. The D gene is left open where the match is weak. The size of a clone is reported for some rows only, either as once, few or many, or as a class for expanded clones.

cdr3_aa cdr3_nt v_call d_call clone_size j_call
CAWSVQGSGGRVYGYTF TGTGCCTGGAGTGTACAAGGGAGCGGGGGCCGGGTCTATGGCTACACCTTC TRBV30 . few TRBJ1-2
CASSADRDTEAFF TGTGCCAGCAGCGCTGACAGGGACACTGAAGCTTTCTTT TRBV9 TRBD1 . TRBJ1-1
CASTGNTEAFF TGTGCCAGCACTGGCAACACTGAAGCTTTCTTT TRBV2 . few TRBJ1-1
CASSPQGYEQYF TGTGCCAGCAGCCCCCAAGGATACGAGCAGTACTTC TRBV11-2 . few TRBJ2-7
CASSGDEQYF TGTGCCAGCTCCGGGGACGAGCAGTACTTC TRBV7-2 . few TRBJ2-7
CASSLQPGVSVEQYF TGTGCCAGCAGCTTACAACCCGGAGTGTCGGTCGAGCAGTACTTC TRBV7-2 . . TRBJ2-7
CASMFTGGQYNEQFF TGTGCCAGCATGTTTACAGGGGGCCAATACAATGAGCAGTTCTTC TRBV6-5 TRBD1 . TRBJ2-1
CAWRRDSSGNTIYF TGTGCCTGGAGACGGGACAGCTCTGGAAACACCATATATTTT TRBV30 TRBD1 few TRBJ1-3
CASSSPDRGLEAFF TGTGCCAGCAGTTCCCCGGACAGGGGACTAGAAGCTTTCTTT TRBV6-5 TRBD1 few TRBJ1-1
CASSQVTGIGNEQFF TGTGCCAGCAGCCAAGTCACGGGAATAGGAAATGAGCAGTTCTTC TRBV4-2 . . TRBJ2-1
CASSITDDRPDTQYF TGTGCCAGTAGTATAACTGACGACAGGCCAGATACGCAGTATTTT TRBV19 . few TRBJ2-3
CASSERASGAFSSYNEQFF TGCGCCAGCAGTGAGCGGGCTAGCGGGGCCTTCAGCTCCTACAATGAGCAGTTCTTC TRBV10-2 TRBD2 . TRBJ2-1
CSVQKTSGHNNEQFF TGCAGCGTCCAGAAAACTAGCGGGCACAACAATGAGCAGTTCTTC TRBV29-1 TRBD2 few TRBJ2-1
CASSFYGPTETQYF TGTGCCAGCAGCTTCTATGGCCCTACGGAGACCCAGTACTTC TRBV5-6 . few TRBJ2-5
CASSHSGWAEETQYF TGCGCCAGCAGCCACTCGGGCTGGGCTGAAGAGACCCAGTACTTC TRBV4-1 . few TRBJ2-5
CASSKKNEQYF TGTGCCAGCAGCAAAAAGAACGAGCAGTACTTC TRBV14 . many TRBJ2-7
CSASAGGELFF TGCAGTGCTAGCGCTGGCGGGGAGCTGTTTTTT TRBV20-1 . few TRBJ2-2
CASSSVSYEQYF TGTGCCAGCAGTTCTGTCTCCTACGAGCAGTACTTC TRBV28 . . TRBJ2-7
CASSAQTETQYF TGTGCCAGCAGCGCCCAGACGGAGACCCAGTACTTC TRBV9 . few TRBJ2-5
CASSLVVNTEAFF TGTGCCAGCAGCTTAGTCGTGAACACTGAAGCTTTCTTT TRBV7-2 . . TRBJ1-1
CASSPRDRGNEQFF TGTGCCAGCTCACCCCGGGACAGGGGAAATGAGCAGTTCTTC TRBV18 TRBD1 . TRBJ2-1
CASRIDRADTGELFF TGTGCCAGCCGAATCGACAGGGCTGACACCGGGGAGCTGTTTTTT TRBV19 TRBD1 few TRBJ2-2
CASSTGASSHSEQFF TGTGCCAGTAGTACGGGGGCTAGTTCACATAGTGAGCAGTTCTTC TRBV19 . . TRBJ2-1
CASSLVDGRTEAFF TGTGCCAGCAGCTTGGTAGACGGTAGGACTGAAGCTTTCTTT TRBV7-9 . . TRBJ1-1
CSARELLQYF TGCAGTGCTAGAGAACTGCTGCAGTACTTC TRBV20-1 . few TRBJ2-7
CASSLDTDTQYF TGTGCCAGCAGTCTCGATACAGATACGCAGTATTTT TRBV28 . few TRBJ2-3
CASSINYGYTF TGTGCCAGCAGTATTAACTATGGCTACACCTTC TRBV28 . few TRBJ1-2
CSANQGGSTYGYTF TGCAGCGCAAACCAGGGAGGCTCAACTTATGGCTACACCTTC TRBV29-1 . . TRBJ1-2
CASSWGQGETQYF TGTGCCAGCTCTTGGGGACAGGGAGAGACCCAGTACTTC TRBV18 TRBD1 few TRBJ2-5
CASTRGLNYNEQFF TGTGCCAGCACCAGAGGACTGAATTACAATGAGCAGTTCTTC TRBV2 . . TRBJ2-1
CASSQGSRDEQFF TGCGCCAGCAGTCAGGGGTCTCGGGATGAGCAGTTCTTC TRBV5-1 . few TRBJ2-1
CASSDRGSYNEQFF TGTGCCAGCAGTGACAGGGGCTCTTACAATGAGCAGTTCTTC TRBV14 TRBD1 few TRBJ2-1
CASSAQLAGPSQQYF TGTGCCAGCAGTGCCCAACTAGCGGGGCCCTCTCAGCAGTACTTC TRBV6-6 TRBD2 many TRBJ2-7
CSAPQNTQYF TGCAGTGCCCCCCAAAATACGCAGTATTTT TRBV20-1 . . TRBJ2-3
CASSLVPTKYNEQFF TGTGCCAGCAGTTTAGTGCCCACAAAATACAATGAGCAGTTCTTC TRBV28 . . TRBJ2-1
CASSVKVISYEQYF TGTGCCAGCAGCGTAAAGGTCATATCCTACGAGCAGTACTTC TRBV9 . . TRBJ2-7
CAWRAWGTGDNEQFF TGTGCCTGGAGGGCCTGGGGGACAGGGGACAATGAGCAGTTCTTC TRBV30 TRBD1 . TRBJ2-1
CASSAGGVMDGYTF TGCGCCAGCAGCGCGGGAGGTGTGATGGATGGCTACACCTTC TRBV10-1 . . TRBJ1-2
CASSQDESLGGTQYF TGTGCCAGCAGCCAAGATGAATCCCTCGGTGGGACGCAGTATTTT TRBV4-2 . . TRBJ2-3
CASSLGTEYTEAFF TGTGCCAGCAGCTTAGGGACAGAGTACACTGAAGCTTTCTTT TRBV7-9 . . TRBJ1-1
CASSSRSAGKQETQYF TGTGCCAGCAGCTCCCGCTCCGCGGGGAAACAAGAGACCCAGTACTTC TRBV9 . . TRBJ2-5
CASSRGLDNEQFF TGCGCCAGCAGCCGCGGACTAGACAATGAGCAGTTCTTC TRBV4-3 TRBD2 many TRBJ2-1
CASSVLVTRDFKETQYF TGTGCCAGCAGCGTATTGGTAACACGGGACTTCAAAGAGACCCAGTACTTC TRBV9 . . TRBJ2-5
CASRLGQGNTEAFF TGTGCCAGCAGGCTTGGACAGGGGAACACTGAAGCTTTCTTT TRBV7-2 TRBD1 few TRBJ1-1
CAWSTAGEQYF TGTGCCTGGAGCACTGCGGGGGAGCAGTACTTC TRBV30 . few TRBJ2-7
CAWSVPAGSRDTQYF TGTGCCTGGAGTGTACCAGCGGGAAGTAGGGATACGCAGTATTTT TRBV30 TRBD2 . TRBJ2-3
CASSLAGPMNTEAFF TGTGCCAGCAGCTTAGCCGGGCCCATGAACACTGAAGCTTTCTTT TRBV7-9 . few TRBJ1-1